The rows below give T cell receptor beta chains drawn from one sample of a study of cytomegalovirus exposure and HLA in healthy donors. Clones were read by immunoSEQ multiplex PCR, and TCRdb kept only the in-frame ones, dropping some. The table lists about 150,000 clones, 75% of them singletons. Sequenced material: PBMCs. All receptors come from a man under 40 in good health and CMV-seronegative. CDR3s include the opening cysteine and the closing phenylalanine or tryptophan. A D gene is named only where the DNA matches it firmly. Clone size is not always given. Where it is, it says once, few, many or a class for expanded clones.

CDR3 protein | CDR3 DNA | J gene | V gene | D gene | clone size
CASSFSGTGVANEQFF | TGTGCCAGCAGCTTCTCCGGGACAGGGGTGGCCAATGAGCAGTTCTTC | TRBJ2-1 | TRBV11-3 | TRBD1 | .
CASSLGHQGYEQYF | TGTGCCAGCAGCCTGGGGCACCAGGGCTACGAGCAGTACTTC | TRBJ2-7 | TRBV6-1 | . | .
CASSLTLAEDEQFF | TGTGCCAGCAGCCTCACTCTAGCTGAGGATGAGCAGTTCTTC | TRBJ2-1 | TRBV4-2 | . | .
CASSLILAGGADEQFF | TGTGCCAGCAGTTTAATCCTAGCGGGAGGTGCGGATGAGCAGTTCTTC | TRBJ2-1 | TRBV27 | TRBD2 | .
CASSRLGQVNTEAFF | TGTGCCAGCAGCCGCCTGGGACAGGTGAACACTGAAGCTTTCTTT | TRBJ1-1 | TRBV7-9 | TRBD1 | .
CAISDSSGSTDTQYF | TGTGCCATCAGTGATTCTAGTGGGAGCACAGATACGCAGTATTTT | TRBJ2-3 | TRBV10-3 | . | .
CASTTRIGANEQFF | TGTGCCAGCACCACCCGGATAGGGGCGAATGAGCAGTTCTTC | TRBJ2-1 | TRBV6-1 | . | .
CARGQGKYNEQFF | TGTGCCAGAGGACAGGGAAAATACAATGAGCAGTTCTTC | TRBJ2-1 | TRBV2 | TRBD1 | .
CASSLRVTSGNNEQFF | TGTGCCAGCAGCTTAAGGGTGACTAGCGGGAACAATGAGCAGTTCTTC | TRBJ2-1 | TRBV7-2 | TRBD2 | .
CASSPQLAGGQPQHF | TGTGCCAGCTCACCACAACTGGCAGGGGGCCAGCCCCAGCATTTT | TRBJ1-5 | TRBV18 | TRBD1 | .
CASSPRDGYTF | TGTGCCAGCAGCCCGCGTGATGGCTACACCTTC | TRBJ1-2 | TRBV11-2 | . | .
CATIQGPPYNEQFF | TGTGCCACCATACAGGGGCCCCCCTACAATGAGCAGTTCTTC | TRBJ2-1 | TRBV15 | TRBD1 | .
CAWSSAGGNTIYF | TGTGCCTGGAGTTCGGCAGGTGGAAACACCATATATTTT | TRBJ1-3 | TRBV30 | . | .
CASGQGPNSHSQYF | TGTGCCAGCGGACAGGGTCCTAACTCCCACAGTCAGTACTTC | TRBJ2-4 | TRBV14 | TRBD1 | once
CASSAGLASSYEQYF | TGTGCCAGCAGTGCGGGACTAGCGAGTTCCTACGAGCAGTACTTC | TRBJ2-7 | TRBV6-5 | TRBD2 | once
CASSSASGRSSYNEQFF | TGTGCCAGCAGTTCAGCTAGCGGGAGAAGCTCCTACAATGAGCAGTTCTTC | TRBJ2-1 | TRBV28 | TRBD2 | .
CASSEDSYSGANVLTF | TGTGCCAGCAGTGAAGACAGCTACTCTGGGGCCAACGTCCTGACTTTC | TRBJ2-6 | TRBV6-1 | . | .
CASWWRSSSTDTQYF | TGCGCCAGCTGGTGGAGGAGTTCTAGCACAGATACGCAGTATTTT | TRBJ2-3 | TRBV5-1 | . | .
CASSLGRGGELFF | TGTGCCAGCAGCTTAGGCCGGGGCGGGGAGCTGTTTTTT | TRBJ2-2 | TRBV11-3 | . | .
CASSLPGLAKNSQYF | TGCGCCAGCAGTCTACCGGGACTAGCGAAAAACAGTCAGTACTTC | TRBJ2-4 | TRBV23-1 | TRBD2 | .
CASLEGVGETQYF | TGTGCCAGCTTAGAGGGAGTGGGAGAGACCCAGTACTTC | TRBJ2-5 | TRBV6-1 | . | .
CASRLEPNRGSGANVLTF | TGTGCAAGTCGCTTAGAGCCGAACAGGGGCTCTGGGGCCAACGTCCTGACTTTC | TRBJ2-6 | TRBV12-2 | . | .
CASRLAGAGNEQFF | TGTGCCAGCAGGCTAGCGGGAGCTGGGAATGAGCAGTTCTTC | TRBJ2-1 | TRBV27 | TRBD2 | .
CASSLRTSGELYNEQFF | TGTGCCAGCAGCTTAAGAACTAGCGGGGAACTTTACAATGAGCAGTTCTTC | TRBJ2-1 | TRBV7-8 | TRBD2 | .
CASVKEGRAFF | TGTGCCAGCGTCAAGGAGGGACGAGCTTTCTTT | TRBJ1-1 | TRBV2 | . | .
CASSLRGQGVIYEQYF | TGCGCCAGCAGCCTTAGGGGACAGGGGGTGATCTACGAGCAGTACTTC | TRBJ2-7 | TRBV4-1 | TRBD1 | .
CASSYLGERSYEQYF | TGTGCCAGCAGTTATTTAGGGGAACGCTCCTACGAGCAGTACTTC | TRBJ2-7 | TRBV6-5 | . | .
CASSYGDRLETQYF | TGTGCCAGCAGTTACGGGGACAGGCTGGAGACCCAGTACTTC | TRBJ2-5 | TRBV6-5 | TRBD1 | once
CASSLDRKGYAFF | TGTGCCAGCAGCTTAGATAGAAAGGGGTATGCTTTCTTT | TRBJ1-1 | TRBV11-3 | . | few
CASSPRQGAYEQYF | TGTGCCAGTAGTCCCAGACAGGGGGCTTACGAGCAGTACTTC | TRBJ2-7 | TRBV19 | TRBD1 | once
CASSLEGGQFVEQFF | TGTGCCAGCAGCTTAGAGGGGGGGCAGTTTGTTGAGCAGTTCTTC | TRBJ2-1 | TRBV7-9 | . | .
CASSFRTAYPSPLHF | TGTGCCAGCAGCTTCCGGACAGCCTATCCTTCACCCCTCCACTTT | TRBJ1-6 | TRBV5-4 | . | .
CASSESLYRAFF | TGTGCCAGCAGTGAATCTCTGTACAGAGCTTTCTTT | TRBJ1-1 | TRBV6-1 | . | .
CASSYSPLRADYGYTF | TGTGCCAGCAGTTACTCGCCACTCAGGGCAGACTATGGCTACACCTTC | TRBJ1-2 | TRBV6-5 | . | .
CASLGGQLNTEAFF | TGTGCCAGTCTGGGGGGACAGTTGAACACTGAAGCTTTCTTT | TRBJ1-1 | TRBV19 | TRBD1 | once
CAWSVVSLSAGNTIYF | TGTGCCTGGAGTGTAGTAAGCCTTAGCGCGGGAAACACCATATATTTT | TRBJ1-3 | TRBV30 | . | .
CASSPGWQPQHF | TGTGCCAGCAGCCCAGGGTGGCAGCCCCAGCATTTT | TRBJ1-5 | TRBV7-8 | . | .
CASSSSRASGANVLTF | TGTGCCAGCAGCTCTTCCAGGGCTTCTGGGGCCAACGTCCTGACTTTC | TRBJ2-6 | TRBV28 | . | .
CASSFARQANYGYTF | TGTGCCAGCAGCTTCGCTCGACAGGCCAACTATGGCTACACCTTC | TRBJ1-2 | TRBV5-5 | . | .
CASSPPSGGTEAFF | TGTGCCAGCAGTCCCCCGTCCGGGGGCACTGAAGCTTTCTTT | TRBJ1-1 | TRBV6-5 | . | .
CASSQGRGRSGANVLTF | TGTGCCAGCAGCCAAGGGAGGGGGCGGTCTGGGGCCAACGTCCTGACTTTC | TRBJ2-6 | TRBV14 | . | .
CASSEMGGADTQYF | TGTGCCAGCAGTGAGATGGGAGGGGCAGATACGCAGTATTTT | TRBJ2-3 | TRBV6-1 | TRBD2 | .
CASSEAAGGPGYNEQFF | TGTGCCAGCAGTGAAGCCGCGGGAGGGCCGGGATACAATGAGCAGTTCTTC | TRBJ2-1 | TRBV6-1 | TRBD2 | .
CASSLRLAGLRRDTQYF | TGTGCCAGCAGCTTACGACTAGCGGGTCTAAGGCGAGATACGCAGTATTTT | TRBJ2-3 | TRBV7-9 | TRBD2 | .
CASSAQGPRETQYF | TGTGCCAGCAGCGCACAGGGACCACGGGAGACCCAGTACTTC | TRBJ2-5 | TRBV2 | . | .
CASSGFRGRTDTQYF | TGCGCCAGCAGTGGTTTTAGGGGGCGGACAGATACGCAGTATTTT | TRBJ2-3 | TRBV10-2 | TRBD1 | .
CASSYPDSSYEQYF | TGTGCCAGCAGTTACCCCGACAGCTCCTACGAGCAGTACTTC | TRBJ2-7 | TRBV6-5 | . | .
CASSEKQVSEKLFF | TGTGCCAGCAGTGAAAAACAGGTTAGCGAAAAACTGTTTTTT | TRBJ1-4 | TRBV6-1 | . | .
CASSLGGGQGARRTGELFF | TGCGCCAGCAGCTTGGGAGGGGGACAGGGGGCGCGAAGAACCGGGGAGCTGTTTTTT | TRBJ2-2 | TRBV5-1 | TRBD1 | .
CASSLLQGSGNTIYF | TGTGCCAGCAGCCTTTTACAGGGATCTGGAAACACCATATATTTT | TRBJ1-3 | TRBV5-5 | . | .